The present T cell receptor beta chain was sequenced within a study of blood T cells in healthy people across ages. This clonotype was seen ten or more times. V was pared by 5 bases and J by 4 bases, with 17 bases between. There are 15 residues in the CDR3. A sample-barcoded 5' primer and a J-beta primer mix were used in a second PCR of about 6 to 12 cycles. A single record per CDR3 protein comes from TCRdb applying MiXCR to the 5' RACE reads. The sample has about 650,000 distinct CDR3 sequences, about 34% seen once. The V and J genes are TRBV12-3 or TRBV12-4 and TRBJ2-5; maybe TRBD1 (5 bases). The receptor was isolated from a woman older than 75 in good health. The sequenced material came from blood. The CDR3 region is CASSAPAGIGETQYF. The CDR3 DNA reads as TGTGCCAGCAGTGCCCCGGCAGGGATAGGAGAGACCCAGTACTTC.